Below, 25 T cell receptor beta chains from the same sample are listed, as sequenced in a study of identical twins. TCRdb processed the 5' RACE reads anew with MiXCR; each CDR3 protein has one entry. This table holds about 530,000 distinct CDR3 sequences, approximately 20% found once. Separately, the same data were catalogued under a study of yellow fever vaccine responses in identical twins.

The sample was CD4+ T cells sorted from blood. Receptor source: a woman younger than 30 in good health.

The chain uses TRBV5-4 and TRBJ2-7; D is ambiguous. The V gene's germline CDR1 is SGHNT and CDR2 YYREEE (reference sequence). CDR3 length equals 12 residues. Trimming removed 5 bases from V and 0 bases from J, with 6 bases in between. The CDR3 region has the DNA TGTGCCAGCAGTGCTGGCTCCTACGAGCAGTACGTC. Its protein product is CASSAGSYEQYV.

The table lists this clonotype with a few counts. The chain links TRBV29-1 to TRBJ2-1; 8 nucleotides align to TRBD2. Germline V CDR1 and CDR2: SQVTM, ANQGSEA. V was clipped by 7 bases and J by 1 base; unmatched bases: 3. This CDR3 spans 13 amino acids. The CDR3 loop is CSALAGSYNEQFF. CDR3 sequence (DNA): TGCAGCGCATTAGCGGGGTCCTACAATGAGCAGTTCTTC.

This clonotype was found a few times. For the CDR3, the DNA is TGCAGTGCCCAGGGACAGGTCCCGTACGAGCAGTACTTC. Amino acid sequence: CSAQGQVPYEQYF. The genes are TRBV20-1 and TRBJ2-7, with 8 bases that match TRBD1. Germline values: CDR1 DFQATT, CDR2 SNEGSKA (reference sequence). V lost 6 bases to trimming and J lost 4 bases; unmatched junction nucleotides: 8. CDR3 length equals 13 residues.

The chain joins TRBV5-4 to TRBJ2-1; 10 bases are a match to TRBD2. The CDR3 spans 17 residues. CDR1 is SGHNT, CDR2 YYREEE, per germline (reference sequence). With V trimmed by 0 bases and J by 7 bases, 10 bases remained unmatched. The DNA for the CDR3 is TGTGCCAGCAGCTTGGGAGCGGGAGGGCCTTTAGGTAATGAGCAGTTCTTC. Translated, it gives CASSLGAGGPLGNEQFF.

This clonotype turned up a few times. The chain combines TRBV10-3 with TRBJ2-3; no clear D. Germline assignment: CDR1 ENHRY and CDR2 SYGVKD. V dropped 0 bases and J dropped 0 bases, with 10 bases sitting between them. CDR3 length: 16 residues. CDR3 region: CAISESVRNSTDTQYF. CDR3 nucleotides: TGTGCCATCAGTGAGTCGGTCAGAAATAGCACAGATACGCAGTATTTT.

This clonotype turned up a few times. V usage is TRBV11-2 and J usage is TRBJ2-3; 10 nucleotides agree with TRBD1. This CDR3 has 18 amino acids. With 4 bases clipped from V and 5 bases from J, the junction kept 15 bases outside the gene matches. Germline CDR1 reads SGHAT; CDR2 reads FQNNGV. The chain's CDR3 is CASSSTIRQGALGDTQYF. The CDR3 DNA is TGTGCCAGCAGCTCGACCATCCGACAGGGGGCTTTGGGAGATACGCAGTATTTT. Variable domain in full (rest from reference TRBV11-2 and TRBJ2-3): EAGVAQSPRYKIIEKRQSVAFWCNPISGHATLYWYQQILGQGPKLLIQFQNNGVVDDSQLPKDRFSAERLKGVDSTLKIQPAKLEDSAVYLCASSSTIRQGALGDTQYFGPGTRLTVL.

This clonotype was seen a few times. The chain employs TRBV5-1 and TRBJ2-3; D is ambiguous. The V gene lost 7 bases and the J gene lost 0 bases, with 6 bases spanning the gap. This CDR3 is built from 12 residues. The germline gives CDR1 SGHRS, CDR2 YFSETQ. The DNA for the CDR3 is TGCGCCAGCTGGTCTAGCACAGATACGCAGTATTTT. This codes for CASWSSTDTQYF.

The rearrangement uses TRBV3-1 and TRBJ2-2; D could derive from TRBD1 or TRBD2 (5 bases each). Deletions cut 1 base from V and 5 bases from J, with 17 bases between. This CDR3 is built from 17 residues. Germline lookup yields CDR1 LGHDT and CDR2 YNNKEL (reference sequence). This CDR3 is CASSQVSGPSKTGELFF. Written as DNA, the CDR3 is TGTGCCAGCAGCCAAGTTTCGGGACCCAGTAAGACCGGGGAGCTGTTTTTT.

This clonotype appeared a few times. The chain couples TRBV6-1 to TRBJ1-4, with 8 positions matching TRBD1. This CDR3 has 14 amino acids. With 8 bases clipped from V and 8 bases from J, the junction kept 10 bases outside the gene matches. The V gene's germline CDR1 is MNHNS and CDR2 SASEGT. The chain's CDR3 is CASHDRGREEKLFF. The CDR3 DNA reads TGTGCCAGCCACGACAGGGGTCGGGAAGAAAAACTGTTTTTT.

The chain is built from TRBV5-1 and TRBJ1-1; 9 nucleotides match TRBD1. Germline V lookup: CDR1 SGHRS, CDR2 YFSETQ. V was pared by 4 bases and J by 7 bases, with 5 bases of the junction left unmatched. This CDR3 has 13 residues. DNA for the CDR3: TGCGCCAGCAGCAGAACAGGGGGCAGTGAAGCTTTCTTT. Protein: CASSRTGGSEAFF.

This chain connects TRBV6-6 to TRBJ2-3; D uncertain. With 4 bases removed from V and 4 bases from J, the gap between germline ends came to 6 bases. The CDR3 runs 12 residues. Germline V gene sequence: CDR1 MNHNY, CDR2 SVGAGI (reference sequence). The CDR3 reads CASSFSPDTQYF. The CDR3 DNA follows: TGTGCCAGCAGTTTCAGCCCAGATACGCAGTATTTT.

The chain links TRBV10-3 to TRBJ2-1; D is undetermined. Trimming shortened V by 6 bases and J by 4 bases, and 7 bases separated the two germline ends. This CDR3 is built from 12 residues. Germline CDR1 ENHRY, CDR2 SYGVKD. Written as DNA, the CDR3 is TGTGCCATCAGGCCCGCTTACAATGAGCAGTTCTTC. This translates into CAIRPAYNEQFF.

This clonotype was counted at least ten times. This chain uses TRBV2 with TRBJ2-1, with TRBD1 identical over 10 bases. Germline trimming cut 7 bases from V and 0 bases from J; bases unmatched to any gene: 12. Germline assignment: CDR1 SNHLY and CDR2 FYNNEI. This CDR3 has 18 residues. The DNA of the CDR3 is TGTGCCAGCATCTTGACAGGGGGCTCGGAAAGCTCCTACAATGAGCAGTTCTTC. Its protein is CASILTGGSESSYNEQFF.

The CDR3 loop reads CASSPPVRGRGTDTQYF. CDR3 nucleotides: TGTGCCAGCTCACCACCGGTTAGGGGGAGAGGGACAGATACGCAGTATTTT. The V call is TRBV18, the J call TRBJ2-3, with a tentative D call TRBD1 (6 bases). The CDR3 has 17 amino acids. Between the trimmed V and J ends, which lost 0 bases and 3 bases, there was a span of 16 bases. Germline CDR1 KGHSH, CDR2 LQKENI.

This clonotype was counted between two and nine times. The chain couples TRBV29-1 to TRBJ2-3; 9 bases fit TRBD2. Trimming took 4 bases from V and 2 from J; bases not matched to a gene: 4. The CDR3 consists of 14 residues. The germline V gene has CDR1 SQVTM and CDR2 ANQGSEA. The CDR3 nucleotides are TGCAGCGTTGGCATAGCGGGAGTCACAGATACGCAGTATTTT. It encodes CSVGIAGVTDTQYF.

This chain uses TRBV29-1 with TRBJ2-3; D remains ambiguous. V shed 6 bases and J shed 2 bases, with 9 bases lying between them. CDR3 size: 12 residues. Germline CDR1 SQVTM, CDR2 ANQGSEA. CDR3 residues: CSVDGFTDTQYF. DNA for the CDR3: TGCAGCGTCGACGGATTCACAGATACGCAGTATTTT.

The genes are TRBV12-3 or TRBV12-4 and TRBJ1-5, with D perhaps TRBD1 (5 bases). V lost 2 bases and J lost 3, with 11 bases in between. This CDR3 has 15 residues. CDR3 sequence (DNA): TGTGCCAGCAGTTTATATGCCGGGGCCAATCAGCCCCAGCATTTT. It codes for CASSLYAGANQPQHF.

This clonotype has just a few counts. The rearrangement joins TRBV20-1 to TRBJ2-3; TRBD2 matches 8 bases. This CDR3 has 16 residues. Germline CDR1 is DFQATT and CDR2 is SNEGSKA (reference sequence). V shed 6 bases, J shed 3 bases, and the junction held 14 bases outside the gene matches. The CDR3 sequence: CSARGEAGGQTDTQYF. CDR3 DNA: TGCAGTGCCAGGGGTGAGGCGGGGGGCCAAACAGATACGCAGTATTTT.

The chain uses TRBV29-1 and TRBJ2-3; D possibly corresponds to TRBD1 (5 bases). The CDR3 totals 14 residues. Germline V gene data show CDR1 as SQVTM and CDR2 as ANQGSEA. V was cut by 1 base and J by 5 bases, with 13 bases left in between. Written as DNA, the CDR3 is TGCAGCGTTGAAGGACCAGGGCGAGTAGATACGCAGTATTTT. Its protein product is CSVEGPGRVDTQYF.

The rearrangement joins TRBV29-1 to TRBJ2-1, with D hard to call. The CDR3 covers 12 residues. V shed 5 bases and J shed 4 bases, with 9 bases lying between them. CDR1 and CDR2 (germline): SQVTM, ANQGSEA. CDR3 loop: CSVWQKYNEQFF. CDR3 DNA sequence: TGCAGCGTTTGGCAGAAATACAATGAGCAGTTCTTC.

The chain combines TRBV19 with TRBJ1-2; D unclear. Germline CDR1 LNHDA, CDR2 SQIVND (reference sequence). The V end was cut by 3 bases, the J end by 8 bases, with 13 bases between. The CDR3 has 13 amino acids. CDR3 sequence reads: CASSIGSIGGYTF. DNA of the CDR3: TGTGCCAGTAGTATCGGATCCATCGGGGGCTACACCTTC.

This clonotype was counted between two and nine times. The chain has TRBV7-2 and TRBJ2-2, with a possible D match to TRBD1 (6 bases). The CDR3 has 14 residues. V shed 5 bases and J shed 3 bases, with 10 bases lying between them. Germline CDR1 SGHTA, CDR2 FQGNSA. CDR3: CASSRNRDTGELFF. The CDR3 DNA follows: TGTGCCAGCAGCCGCAACAGGGACACCGGGGAGCTGTTTTTT.

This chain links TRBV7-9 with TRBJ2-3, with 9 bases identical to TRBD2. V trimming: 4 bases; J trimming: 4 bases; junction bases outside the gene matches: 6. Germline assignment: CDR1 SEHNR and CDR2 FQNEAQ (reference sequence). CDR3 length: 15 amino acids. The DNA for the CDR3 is TGTGCCAGCAGCTACATGGGACTAGCCTCAGATACGCAGTATTTT. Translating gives CASSYMGLASDTQYF.

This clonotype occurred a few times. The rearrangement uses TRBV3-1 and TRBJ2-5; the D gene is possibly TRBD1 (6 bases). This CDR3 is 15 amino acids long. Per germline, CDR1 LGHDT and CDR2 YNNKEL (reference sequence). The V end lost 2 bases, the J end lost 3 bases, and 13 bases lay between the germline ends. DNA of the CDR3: TGTGCCAGCAGCCAACCGGGACAAGTAAAAGAGACCCAGTACTTC. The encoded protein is CASSQPGQVKETQYF.

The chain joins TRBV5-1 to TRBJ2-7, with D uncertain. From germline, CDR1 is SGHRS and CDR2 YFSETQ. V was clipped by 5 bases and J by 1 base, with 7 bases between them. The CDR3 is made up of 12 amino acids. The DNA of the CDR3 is TGCGCCAGCAGAGGCAGGTCCTACGAGCAGTACGTC. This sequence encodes CASRGRSYEQYV.